Sequencing of this T cell receptor beta chain was carried out in a study of blood T cell repertoires in COVID-19 (dated by TCRdb to 2018 to 2020). Regarding the study in general: Samples from collaborators originated in the United States, Italy and Spain and spanned both the acute and convalescent phases of COVID-19. The material from the prospective study consisted of cDNA or gDNA derived from T cells, B-cell-depleted T cells, or PBMCs. The dataset comprised deeply sampled blood TCRbeta repertoires from subjects exposed to, actively infected with, or recovered from COVID-19. The repertoires were released in a freely available public database meant as a resource for research on the immune response to SARS-CoV-2. Samples were obtained from the ongoing ImmuneRACE study (first 160 participants) and from some 1,300 subjects provided by 6 global collaborators. A de-identified subject ID, COVID-19 status, age in years and sex were almost always included in the sample metadata. HLA class I and class II types, where available, came from metadata supplied by the sample provider rather than from assay-based typing.

The immunoSEQ Assay, a bias-controlled multiplex PCR, was used to amplify TCRbeta CDR3 regions from genomic DNA. In the authors' own workflow: The number of nucleated cells in each sample was estimated from the amplification of reference gene primers within the assay. To quantify the absolute abundance of each unique TCRbeta CDR3 rearrangement, sequence reads were collapsed and filtered. For each sample, productive Simpson clonality was calculated as the square root of Simpson's diversity index over productive rearrangements. In TCRdb, the immuneACCESS table is reduced to in-frame sequences with V and J assigned. These tables do not hold every clone; where another copy was compared, an unresolved V gene accounts for under half, and the others remain unexplained. D and trimming come from the DNA, and the V and J calls and clone size come from that table. Recorded for this sample are 200,000 or so clones; over 80% of them occurred a single time. In total, the top ten clones hold 4.5% to 5.5% of the sample.

This clone was seen a handful of times. Its antigen has not been determined. The input lacks base qualities; no much larger clone sits a single base away. The collaborating institutions used their own protocols to collect whole blood in K2EDTA tubes. Collaborator samples were shipped for TCRbeta analysis as frozen whole blood, isolated PBMCs, or DNA extracted from either sample type. In the germline V gene, CDR1 corresponds to SGHRS and CDR2 to YFSETQ. V sheds 4 bases and J sheds 3 bases, leaving 8 bases between their ends. There are 12 amino acids in the CDR3, from cysteine to phenylalanine inclusive. Of the read, only the CDR3 DNA is kept; its 36 bases are in frame from base 1. General findings and caveats noted by the study authors: The quantity of clinical and demographic metadata differed by source and by participant and was supplied without curation.

The sequencing sample was made of peripheral blood. The receptor's source is a woman in her twenties or thirties with acute or convalescent COVID-19. This receptor chain uses TRBV5-1 and TRBJ2-7; perhaps TRBD2 is the D gene, with 5 bases matching. The bases are TGCGCCAGCAGCGCAGACTACTACGAGCAGTACTTC. The encoded protein is CASSADYYEQYF.